One and the same sample provided the 29 T cell receptor beta chains below, sequenced in a study of blood T cells in healthy people across ages. For the second PCR, which ran for about 6 to 11 cycles, a sample-barcoded 5' primer and a J-beta primer mix were used. TCRdb redid the calling of the 5' RACE reads with MiXCR, one entry per CDR3 protein. The table has fewer than 900,000 distinct CDR3 sequences, under 40% seen once. The sample comprised blood. These receptors originate from a young man in good health.

This chain joins TRBV18 and TRBJ2-7, with TRBD1 identical over 9 bases. The germline V gene has CDR1 KGHSH and CDR2 LQKENI. V trimming: 5 bases; J trimming: 5 bases; junction bases outside the gene matches: 7. The CDR3 extends over 14 amino acids. CDR3 in DNA: TGTGCCAGCTCATCCGGGACAGGGCTGAACGAGCAGTACTTC. This encodes CASSSGTGLNEQYF.

Of note for this clonotype: An end of the junction does not agree with germline; a read error may underlie this. This chain links TRBV6-2 or TRBV6-3 with TRBJ2-1; D is perhaps TRBD1 or TRBD2 (6 bases each). Germline CDR1 MNHEY, CDR2 SVGEGT. This CDR3 has 16 residues. The CDR3 DNA reads as TGTGCCAGCAGTGACTCGGAGGGGGACCTCCAAGAGACCCAGTTCTTC. This translates into CASSDSEGDLQETQFF.

This rearrangement joins TRBV12-3 or TRBV12-4 to TRBJ1-1; 7 bases are a match to TRBD1. The CDR3 has 15 residues. Trimming at V came to 4 bases and at J to 2 bases, leaving 7 bases not matched to a gene. The CDR3 here is CASSSPGTANTEAFF. The CDR3, as DNA: TGTGCCAGCAGTTCCCCTGGGACAGCTAACACTGAAGCTTTCTTT.

This clonotype was seen a handful of times. V is TRBV13 and J is TRBJ1-6; D perhaps matches TRBD1 (5 bases). From germline, CDR1 is PRHDT and CDR2 FYEKMQ (reference sequence). This CDR3 region has 15 residues. With 1 base removed from V and 7 bases from J, the gap between germline ends came to 11 bases. Here the CDR3 reads CASSLEGTKNSPLHF. The CDR3 DNA sequence: TGTGCCAGCAGCTTAGAAGGGACCAAAAATTCACCCCTCCACTTT.

This clonotype was seen just once. At one end, the junction sequence differs from germline, possibly due to a read error. J is TRBJ2-4 and V is TRBV6-1; D could derive from TRBD1 or TRBD2 (5 bases each). This CDR3 comprises 16 residues. Per germline, CDR1 MNHNS and CDR2 SASEGT. The CDR3 nucleotides read TGTGCCAGCAGTGAACGGCAGGGAGTAACCAAAAGCATTCAGTACTTC. Translating gives CASSERQGVTKSIQYF.

On this clonotype: One end of the junction is discordant with germline, which a read error may explain. J is TRBJ1-2 and V is TRBV14; D unclear. Germline assignment: CDR1 SGHDN and CDR2 FVKESK. The CDR3 extends over 16 amino acids. The CDR3 DNA reads TGTGCCAGCGGCCAAGATTGGAGGCCCTCGGCCAATGGCTACACCTTC. This translates into CASGQDWRPSANGYTF. The full variable domain, with the rest looked up from reference TRBV14 and TRBJ1-2, is EAGVTQFPSHSVIEKGQTVTLRCDPISGHDNLYWYRRVMGKEIKFLLHFVKESKQDESGMPNNRFLAERTGGTYSTLKVQPAELEDSGVYFCASGQDWRPSANGYTFGSGTRLTVV.

V is TRBV7-2 and J is TRBJ2-5; TRBD2 agrees at 12 bases. The CDR3 has 16 amino acids. Germline assignment: CDR1 SGHTA and CDR2 FQGNSA. After removal of 4 bases from V and 2 bases from J, the junction contained 5 bases not matched to a gene. CDR3 bases: TGTGCCAGCAGCTCCCGGACTAGCGGGGTTCAAGAGACCCAGTACTTC. Protein sequence: CASSSRTSGVQETQYF.

This clonotype was found a few times. This chain uses TRBV5-1 with TRBJ2-5; no reliable D call. There are 13 residues in the CDR3. From germline, CDR1 is SGHRS and CDR2 YFSETQ. Trimming cost V 3 bases and J 5 bases, with 11 bases left between them. The CDR3 DNA follows: TGCGCCAGCAGCTCCCTAGTCGGGGAGACCCAGTACTTC. Its translation: CASSSLVGETQYF.

The genes are TRBV18 and TRBJ1-2; 7 bases match TRBD1. The V gene end was trimmed by 4 bases and the J gene end by 8 bases; junction bases not matched to a gene: 7. The CDR3 has 13 residues. Per germline, CDR1 KGHSH and CDR2 LQKENI. The CDR3 spells CASSLGQAPGYTF. In nucleotides, the CDR3 is TGTGCCAGCTCACTTGGACAGGCCCCGGGCTACACCTTC.

This clonotype has just a few counts. CDR3 residues: CASSPDRVLVRNTEAFF. CDR3 coding DNA: TGTGCCAGCAGTCCTGACAGGGTGTTGGTTAGAAACACTGAAGCTTTCTTT. This rearrangement joins TRBV12-3 or TRBV12-4 to TRBJ1-1; 7 bases fit TRBD1. CDR3 length equals 17 residues. The V segment lost 5 bases and the J segment 2 bases; nucleotides outside the gene matches: 14.

This chain connects TRBV4-3 to TRBJ2-1; 10 bases align to TRBD2. V trimming: 4 bases; J trimming: 6 bases; junction bases outside the gene matches: 6. The CDR3 spans 15 residues. Germline V gene lookup returns CDR1 LGHNA and CDR2 YSLEER. The CDR3 is CASSPGASGGNEQFF. The CDR3 DNA sequence: TGCGCCAGCAGCCCCGGGGCTAGCGGGGGCAATGAGCAGTTCTTC.

The V call is TRBV5-4, the J call TRBJ2-5; perhaps D is TRBD1 or TRBD2 (5 bases each). The CDR3 runs to 17 residues. Trimming shortened V by 4 bases and J by 1 base, and 20 bases separated the two germline ends. CDR1 and CDR2 (germline): SGHNT, YYREEE (reference sequence). The CDR3 protein is CASSTDRDDVSQETQYF. The CDR3 DNA reads as TGTGCCAGCAGCACCGACCGGGACGATGTTTCCCAAGAGACCCAGTACTTC.

This clonotype was counted a few times. The rearrangement uses TRBV21-1 and TRBJ2-7; the tabulated D call, TRBD2, remains unverified against the DNA. TRBV21-1 is a pseudogene. The CDR3 contains 14 residues. CDR3 amino acids: CASSKAGLFYEQYF. The DNA for the CDR3 is TGTGCCAGCAGCAAAGCGGGACTCTTCTACGAGCAGTACTTC.

The rearrangement joins TRBV10-3 to TRBJ2-3, with 10 bases matching TRBD1. The germline CDR1 and CDR2 sequences are ENHRY and SYGVKD. There are 16 residues in the CDR3. With V trimmed by 4 bases and J by 2 bases, 6 bases remained unmatched. Here the CDR3 DNA reads TGTGCCATCAGTGGGCGGGGACAGGGGACCACAGATACGCAGTATTTT. Encoded protein: CAISGRGQGTTDTQYF.

This sequence joins TRBV20-1 and TRBJ2-2, with D hard to call. Trimming shortened V by 6 bases and J by 4 bases, and 15 bases separated the two germline ends. Germline V gives CDR1 DFQATT, CDR2 SNEGSKA (reference sequence). The CDR3 sequence is 14 residues long. The CDR3 region is CSARPPSATGELFF. The CDR3, as DNA: TGCAGTGCCCGTCCACCCTCGGCCACCGGGGAGCTGTTTTTT.

This clonotype was picked up a small number of times. The V call is TRBV21-1, the J call TRBJ1-4. TRBV21-1 has pseudogene status. The CDR3 totals 15 residues. CDR3 coding DNA: TGTGCCAGCAGCAAAGATCTGGAAATATTGGAAAAACTGTTTTTT. Its protein product is CASSKDLEILEKLFF.

The rearrangement uses TRBV20-1 and TRBJ2-5; 8 nucleotides line up with TRBD2. CDR1 is DFQATT, CDR2 SNEGSKA, per germline (reference sequence). CDR3 size: 16 residues. J was trimmed by 6 bases and V by 0 bases; bases with no gene match: 12. The CDR3 DNA sequence: TGCAGTGCTAGAGAGCTGGGCGGGGGGACTGGAAAGACCCAGTACTTC. Encoded protein: CSARELGGGTGKTQYF.

This clonotype was seen only a few times. The genes are TRBV2 and TRBJ1-5; D gene unclear. The germline gives CDR1 SNHLY, CDR2 FYNNEI. Trimming cost V 4 bases and J 7 bases, with 8 bases left between them. This CDR3 contains 12 residues. The CDR3: CASSAPRQPQHF. Written as DNA, the CDR3 is TGTGCCAGCAGTGCCCCGAGGCAGCCCCAGCATTTT.

This clonotype was detected once. A clone one base away is much larger, so this may be a read error. The chain recombines TRBV27 with TRBJ2-1; TRBD2 matches at 12 bases. The CDR3 sequence is 15 residues long. CDR1 MNHEY and CDR2 SMNVEV come from the germline V gene (reference sequence). The junction had 7 bases not matched to a gene; V was cut back by 6 bases and J by 7 bases. CDR3 in amino acids: CASSASGGVRNEQFF. DNA for the CDR3: TGTGCCAGCAGCGCTAGCGGGGGGGTTCGGAATGAGCAGTTCTTC.

In this sample, this clonotype turned up many times. The chain employs TRBV18 and TRBJ2-1; no reliable D call. Germline assignment: CDR1 KGHSH and CDR2 LQKENI. The length of the CDR3 is 14 residues. The V end was cut by 0 bases, the J end by 4 bases, with 7 bases between. CDR3 sequence reads: CASSPPGSYNEQFF. In DNA, the CDR3 is TGTGCCAGCTCACCACCGGGCAGTTACAATGAGCAGTTCTTC.

In this sample, this clonotype turned up many times. V usage is TRBV12-3 or TRBV12-4 and J usage is TRBJ2-5, with a weak D call TRBD1 (6 bases). The CDR3 is made up of 14 amino acids. V lost 6 bases and J lost 2, with 13 bases in between. The CDR3 is CASRLGHQQETQYF. In nucleotides, the CDR3 is TGTGCCAGCAGGCTGGGACACCAGCAAGAGACCCAGTACTTC.

The chain links TRBV27 to TRBJ1-1; D is possibly TRBD1 (5 bases). The V gene lost 6 bases and the J gene lost 6 bases, with 17 bases spanning the gap. This CDR3 is 14 amino acids long. CDR1 is MNHEY, CDR2 SMNVEV, per germline (reference sequence). CDR3 nucleotides: TGTGCCAGCAGCTTTGGAGGGGTCGGGTCTGAAGCTTTCTTT. As protein: CASSFGGVGSEAFF.

In this sample, this clonotype turned up a few times. This chain connects TRBV4-3 to TRBJ1-1; weak D call: TRBD1 (5 bases). V shed 0 bases and J shed 8 bases, with 10 bases lying between them. The germline gives CDR1 LGHNA, CDR2 YSLEER. The CDR3 covers 13 residues. The CDR3 loop reads CASSQERGWEAFF. CDR3 nucleotide sequence: TGCGCCAGCAGCCAAGAGCGGGGGTGGGAAGCTTTCTTT.

In this sample, this clonotype turned up a few times. The gene calls are TRBV4-3 and TRBJ1-2, with D unclear. Trimming pared 0 bases from V and 4 bases from J, leaving 12 bases between. Germline V gene lookup returns CDR1 LGHNA and CDR2 YSLEER. The CDR3 covers 15 residues. The CDR3 sequence: CASSQDAQLLYGYTF. The CDR3 DNA is TGCGCCAGCAGCCAAGATGCCCAGCTACTCTATGGCTACACCTTC.

J is TRBJ1-5 and V is TRBV7-9; D is uncertain. Germline loops: CDR1 SEHNR, CDR2 FQNEAQ (reference sequence). V was trimmed by 5 bases and J by 4 bases, leaving 12 bases between them. CDR3 length: 14 residues. DNA of the CDR3: TGTGCCAGCAGCCAGATAGATCTAAATCAGCCCCAGCATTTT. Translated: CASSQIDLNQPQHF.

This chain links TRBV29-1 with TRBJ1-1; 8 bases match TRBD1. The CDR3 is 14 residues long. The junction had 8 bases not matched to a gene; V was cut back by 7 bases and J by 1 base. CDR1 and CDR2 from the germline V gene are SQVTM and ANQGSEA. The CDR3 sequence: CSGTTGGGNTEAFF. In DNA, the CDR3 is TGCAGCGGAACTACAGGGGGTGGGAACACTGAAGCTTTCTTT.

The genes are TRBV19 and TRBJ1-1; no clear D gene. CDR3 length: 14 residues. CDR1 and CDR2 from the germline V gene are LNHDA and SQIVND (reference sequence). Trimming took off 3 bases at V and 1 base at J, with 9 bases between the two ends. CDR3 region: CASSIRRENTEAFF. The DNA of the CDR3 is TGTGCCAGTAGTATCAGGCGGGAGAACACTGAAGCTTTCTTT. Full variable domain (remainder filled in from reference TRBV19 and TRBJ1-1): DGGITQSPKYLFRKEGQNVTLSCEQNLNHDAMYWYRQDPGQGLRLIYYSQIVNDFQKGDIAEGYSVSREKKESFPLTVTSAQKNPTAFYLCASSIRRENTEAFFGQGTRLTVV.

V gene TRBV5-5 combines with J gene TRBJ2-7; no clear D. Germline lookup yields CDR1 SGHKS and CDR2 YYEKEE (reference sequence). The V end was cut by 1 base, the J end by 3 bases, with 14 bases between. The CDR3 has 15 residues. CDR3 sequence: CASSLIGMRFYEQYF. DNA for the CDR3: TGTGCCAGCAGCTTGATAGGGATGAGGTTCTACGAGCAGTACTTC. Full variable domain (missing parts from reference TRBV5-5 and TRBJ2-7): DAGVTQSPTHLIKTRGQQVTLRCSPISGHKSVSWYQQVLGQGPQFIFQYYEKEERGRGNFPDRFSARQFPNYSSELNVNALLLGDSALYLCASSLIGMRFYEQYFGPGTRLTVT.

The genes are TRBV18 and TRBJ2-7; D remains ambiguous. V lost 8 bases and J 3 bases, leaving 14 bases between the germline ends. The germline CDR1 and CDR2 sequences are KGHSH and LQKENI. The CDR3 totals 13 residues. The CDR3 loop is CASRDENNYEQYF. Here the CDR3 DNA reads TGTGCCAGCCGAGACGAGAACAACTACGAGCAGTACTTC.